Reported below is one T cell receptor (beta chain). As yet, its antigen is unknown. PCR was performed using 60 Vbeta and 13 Jbeta primers. The table came from immunoSEQ multiplex PCR; TCRdb's copy has only in-frame clones and leaves some out. The sample consists of about 87,000 clones, about four fifths of them appearing once. The data derive from a study of cytomegalovirus exposure and HLA in healthy donors. Overall study results and limits: A later analysis reportedly found fewer N-insertions in an Asian-associated ancestry cluster than the roughly 670-donor mean.

The CDR3 is 15 amino acids. V shed 4 bases and J 0 bases; nucleotides not matched to a gene: 4. Germline V gene lookup returns CDR1 SEHNR and CDR2 FQNEAQ (reference sequence). The receptor comes from a woman in her forties in good health and CMV-seronegative. The sample was PBMCs. The chain uses TRBV7-9 and TRBJ1-2; the match to TRBD1 covers 8 bases. The CDR3 DNA follows: TGTGCCAGCAGCTCCGTGGGACAGGCTAACTATGGCTACACCTTC. Residues: CASSSVGQANYGYTF.